This T cell receptor beta chain was captured by sequencing in a study of blood T cell repertoires in COVID-19. At the level of the study: COVID-19 samples collected from the United States, Italy and Spain covered acute and convalescent phases. From T cells, B-cell-depleted T cells, or PBMCs came the material, which was cDNA or gDNA.

How the authors handled the data: Reference gene primers were amplified, and this amplification served to estimate nucleated cell counts. The method was immunoSEQ multiplex PCR; TCRdb's version includes in-frame clones alone and lacks a portion of them. For V, J and clone size, that table is used; D and trimming come from the DNA. The sample has about 170,000 clones; around 83% are singletons. Input material: peripheral blood. The source of this sequence is a woman aged 65 to 85 who had recovered from COVID-19.

As DNA, the CDR3 is TGCGCCAGCAGCCAAGACCGGGGACAGTTTAATTCACCCCTCCACTTT. Translated, it gives CASSQDRGQFNSPLHF. The rearrangement joins TRBV4-1 to TRBJ1-6, with 7 positions matching TRBD1. Germline CDR1 MGHRA, CDR2 YSYEKL. This CDR3 has 16 amino acids. With V trimmed by 0 bases and J by 6 bases, 5 bases remained unmatched.